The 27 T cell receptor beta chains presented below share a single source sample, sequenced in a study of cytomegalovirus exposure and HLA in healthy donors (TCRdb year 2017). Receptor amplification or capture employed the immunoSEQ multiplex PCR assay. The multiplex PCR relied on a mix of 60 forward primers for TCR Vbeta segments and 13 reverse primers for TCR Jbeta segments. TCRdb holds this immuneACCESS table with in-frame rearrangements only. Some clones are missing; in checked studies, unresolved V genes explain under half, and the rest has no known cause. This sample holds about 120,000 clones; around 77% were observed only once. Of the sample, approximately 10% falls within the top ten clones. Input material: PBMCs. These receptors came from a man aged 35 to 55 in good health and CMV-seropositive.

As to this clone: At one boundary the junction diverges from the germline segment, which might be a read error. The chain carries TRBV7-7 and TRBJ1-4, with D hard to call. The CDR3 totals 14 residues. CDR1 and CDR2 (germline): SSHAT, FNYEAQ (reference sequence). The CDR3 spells CASSLGGPNEKLFF. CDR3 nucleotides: TGTGCTAGCAGCTTAGGAGGGCCGAATGAAAAACTGTTTTTT.

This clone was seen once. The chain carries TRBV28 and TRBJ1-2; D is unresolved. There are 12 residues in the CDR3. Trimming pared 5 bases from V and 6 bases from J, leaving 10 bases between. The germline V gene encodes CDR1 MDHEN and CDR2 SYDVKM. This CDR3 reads CASSSGFDGYTF. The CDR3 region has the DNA TGTGCCAGCAGTAGTGGCTTCGATGGCTACACCTTC.

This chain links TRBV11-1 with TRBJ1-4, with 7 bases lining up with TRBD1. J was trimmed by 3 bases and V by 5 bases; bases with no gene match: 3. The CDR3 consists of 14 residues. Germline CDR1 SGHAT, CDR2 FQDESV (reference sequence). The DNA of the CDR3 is TGTGCCAGCAGCGCTGACAGGGCTAATGAAAAACTGTTTTTT. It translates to CASSADRANEKLFF.

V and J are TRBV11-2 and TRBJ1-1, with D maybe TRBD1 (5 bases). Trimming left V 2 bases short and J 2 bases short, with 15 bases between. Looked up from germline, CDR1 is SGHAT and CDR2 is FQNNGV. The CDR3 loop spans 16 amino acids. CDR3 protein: CASSLRRRVGNTEAFF. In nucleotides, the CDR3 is TGTGCCAGCAGCTTAAGACGCAGGGTGGGTAACACTGAAGCTTTCTTT.

CDR3 sequence reads: CASSQGGARETQYF. For the CDR3, the DNA is TGTGCCAGCAGCCAAGGCGGTGCCCGGGAGACCCAGTACTTC. The chain has TRBV14 and TRBJ2-5; D call uncertain. The V gene lost 1 base and the J gene lost 5 bases, with 11 bases spanning the gap. CDR3 length equals 14 residues. Germline lookup yields CDR1 SGHDN and CDR2 FVKESK.

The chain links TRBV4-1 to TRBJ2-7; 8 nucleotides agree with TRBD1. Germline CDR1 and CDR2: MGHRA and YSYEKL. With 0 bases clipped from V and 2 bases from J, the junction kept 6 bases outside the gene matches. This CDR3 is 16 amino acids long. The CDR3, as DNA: TGCGCCAGCAGCCAAGATCCCGGGACAGGTCCCTACGAGCAGTACTTC. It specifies CASSQDPGTGPYEQYF.

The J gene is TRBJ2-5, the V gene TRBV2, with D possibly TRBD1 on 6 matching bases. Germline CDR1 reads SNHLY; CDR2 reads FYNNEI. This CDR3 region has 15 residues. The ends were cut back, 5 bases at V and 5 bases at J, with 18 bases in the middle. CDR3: CASSRSTGIAETQYF. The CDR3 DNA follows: TGTGCCAGCAGTCGCTCTACAGGGATAGCGGAGACCCAGTACTTC.

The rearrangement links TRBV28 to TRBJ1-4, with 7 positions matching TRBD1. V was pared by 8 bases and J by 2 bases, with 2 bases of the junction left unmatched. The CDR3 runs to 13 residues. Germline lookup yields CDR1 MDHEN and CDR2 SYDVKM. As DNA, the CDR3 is TGTGCCAGCCGGACAGGCACTAATGAAAAACTGTTTTTT. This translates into CASRTGTNEKLFF.

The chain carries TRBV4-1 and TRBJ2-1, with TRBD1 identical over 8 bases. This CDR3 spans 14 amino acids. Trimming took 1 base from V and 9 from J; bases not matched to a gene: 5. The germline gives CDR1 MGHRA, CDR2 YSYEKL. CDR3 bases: TGCGCCAGCAGCCAAGCAGGGGGCATTGGTGAGCAGTTCTTC. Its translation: CASSQAGGIGEQFF.

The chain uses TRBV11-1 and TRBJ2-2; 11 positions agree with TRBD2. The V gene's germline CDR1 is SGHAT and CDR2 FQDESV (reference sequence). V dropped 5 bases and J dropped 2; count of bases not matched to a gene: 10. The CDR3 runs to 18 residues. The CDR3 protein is CASSPTSGTSGNTGELFF. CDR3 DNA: TGTGCCAGCAGCCCTACATCCGGGACTAGCGGAAACACCGGGGAGCTGTTTTTT.

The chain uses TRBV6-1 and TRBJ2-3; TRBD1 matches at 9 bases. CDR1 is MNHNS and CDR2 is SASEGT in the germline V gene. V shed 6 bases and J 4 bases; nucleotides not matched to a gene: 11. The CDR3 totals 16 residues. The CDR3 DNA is TGTGCCAGCAGGGAACCGACAGGGGGAGGTGCAGATACGCAGTATTTT. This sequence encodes CASREPTGGGADTQYF.

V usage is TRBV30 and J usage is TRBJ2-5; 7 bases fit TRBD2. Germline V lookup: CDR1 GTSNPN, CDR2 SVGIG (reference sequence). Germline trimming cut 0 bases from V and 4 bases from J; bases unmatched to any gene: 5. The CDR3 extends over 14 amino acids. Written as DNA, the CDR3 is TGTGCCTGGAGTGTGGGCGGGGGAGGAGAGACCCAGTACTTC. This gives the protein CAWSVGGGGETQYF.

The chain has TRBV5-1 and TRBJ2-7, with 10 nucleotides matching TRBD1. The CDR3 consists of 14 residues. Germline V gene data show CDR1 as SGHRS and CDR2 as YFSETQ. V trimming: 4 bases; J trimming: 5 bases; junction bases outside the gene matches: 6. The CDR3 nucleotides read TGCGCCAGCAGCCTGGGACAGGGGTACGACGAGCAGTACTTC. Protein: CASSLGQGYDEQYF.

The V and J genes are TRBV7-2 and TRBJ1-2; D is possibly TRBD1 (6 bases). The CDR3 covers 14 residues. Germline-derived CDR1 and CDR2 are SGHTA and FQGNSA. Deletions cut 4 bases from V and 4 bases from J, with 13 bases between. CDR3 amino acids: CASSYTDSSYGYTF. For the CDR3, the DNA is TGTGCCAGCAGCTACACGGACAGTTCCTATGGCTACACCTTC.

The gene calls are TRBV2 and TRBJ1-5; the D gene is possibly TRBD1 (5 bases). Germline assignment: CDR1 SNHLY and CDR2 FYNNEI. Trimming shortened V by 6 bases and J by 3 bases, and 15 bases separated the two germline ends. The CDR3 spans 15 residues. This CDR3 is CASSPEGLSNQPQHF. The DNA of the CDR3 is TGTGCCAGCAGCCCGGAGGGGCTGTCCAATCAGCCCCAGCATTTT.

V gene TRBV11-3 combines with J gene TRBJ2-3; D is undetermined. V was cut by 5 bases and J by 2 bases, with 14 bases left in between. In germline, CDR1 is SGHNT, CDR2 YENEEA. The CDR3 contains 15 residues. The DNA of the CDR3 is TGTGCCAGCAGCCGCTCCCCTCGGGTCACAGATACGCAGTATTTT. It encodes CASSRSPRVTDTQYF.

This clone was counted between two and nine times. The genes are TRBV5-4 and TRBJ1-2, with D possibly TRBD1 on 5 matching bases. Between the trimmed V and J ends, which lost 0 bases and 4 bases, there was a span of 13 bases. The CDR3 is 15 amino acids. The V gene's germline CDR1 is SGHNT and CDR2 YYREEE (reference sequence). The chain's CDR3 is CASSLGPREVYGYTF. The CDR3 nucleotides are TGTGCCAGCAGCTTGGGTCCCAGGGAAGTCTATGGCTACACCTTC.

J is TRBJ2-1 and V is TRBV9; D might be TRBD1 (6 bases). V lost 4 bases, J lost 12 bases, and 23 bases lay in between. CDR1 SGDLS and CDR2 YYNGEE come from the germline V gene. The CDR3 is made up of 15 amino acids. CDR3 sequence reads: CASSTRQDSLGGQFF. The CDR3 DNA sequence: TGTGCCAGCAGCACCCGACAGGATTCCCTAGGGGGGCAGTTCTTC.

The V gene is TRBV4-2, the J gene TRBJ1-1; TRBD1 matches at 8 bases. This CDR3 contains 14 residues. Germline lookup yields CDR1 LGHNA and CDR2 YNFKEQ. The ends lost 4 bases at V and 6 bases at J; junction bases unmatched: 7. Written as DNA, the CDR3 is TGTGCCAGCAGCCCCACAGGGGGAAGGGCTGAAGCTTTCTTT. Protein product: CASSPTGGRAEAFF.

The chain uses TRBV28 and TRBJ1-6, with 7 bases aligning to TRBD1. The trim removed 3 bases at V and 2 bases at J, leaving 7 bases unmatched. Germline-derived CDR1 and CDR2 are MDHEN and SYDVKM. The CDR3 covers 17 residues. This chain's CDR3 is CASSFAATGTYNSPLHF. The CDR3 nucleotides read TGTGCCAGCAGTTTTGCCGCGACAGGGACCTATAATTCACCCCTCCACTTT.

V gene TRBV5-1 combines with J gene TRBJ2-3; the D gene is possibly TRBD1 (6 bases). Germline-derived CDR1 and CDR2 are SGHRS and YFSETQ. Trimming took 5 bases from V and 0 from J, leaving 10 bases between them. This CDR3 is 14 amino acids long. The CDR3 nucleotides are TGCGCCAGCAGACAAGGACAGAGCACAGATACGCAGTATTTT. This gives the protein CASRQGQSTDTQYF.

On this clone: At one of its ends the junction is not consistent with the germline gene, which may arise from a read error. The CDR3 loop is CSSSFGQNKDEKLFF. The CDR3 DNA reads as TGTTCCAGCAGCTTTGGACAGAACAAAGATGAAAAACTGTTTTTT. The chain combines TRBV7-9 with TRBJ1-4; weak D call: TRBD1 (6 bases). The V gene's germline CDR1 is SEHNR and CDR2 FQNEAQ (reference sequence). This CDR3 comprises 15 residues.

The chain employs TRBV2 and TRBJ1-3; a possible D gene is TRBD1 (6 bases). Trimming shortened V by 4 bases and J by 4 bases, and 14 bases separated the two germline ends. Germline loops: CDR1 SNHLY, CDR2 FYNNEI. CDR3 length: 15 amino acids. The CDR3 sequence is CASSVSTGIGNTIYF. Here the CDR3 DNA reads TGTGCCAGCAGTGTATCAACAGGGATCGGAAACACCATATATTTT. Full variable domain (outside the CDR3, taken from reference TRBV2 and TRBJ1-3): EPEVTQTPSHQVTQMGQEVILRCVPISNHLYFYWYRQILGQKVEFLVSFYNNEISEKSEIFDDQFSVERPDGSNFTLKIRSTKLEDSAMYFCASSVSTGIGNTIYFGEGSWLTVV.

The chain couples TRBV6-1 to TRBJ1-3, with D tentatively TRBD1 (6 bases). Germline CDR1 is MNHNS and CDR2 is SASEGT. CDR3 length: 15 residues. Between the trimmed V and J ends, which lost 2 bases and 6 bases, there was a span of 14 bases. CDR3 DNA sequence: TGTGCCAGCAGTGAAAGGCAGGGGCAGGCAAACACCATATATTTT. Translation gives CASSERQGQANTIYF.

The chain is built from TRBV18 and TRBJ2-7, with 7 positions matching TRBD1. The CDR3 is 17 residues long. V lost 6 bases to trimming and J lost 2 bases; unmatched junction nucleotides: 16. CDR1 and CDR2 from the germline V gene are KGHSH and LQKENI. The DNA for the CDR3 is TGTGCCAGCTCTCAAAGACAGGGTTTAAACTCCCCCTACGAGCAGTACTTC. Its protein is CASSQRQGLNSPYEQYF.

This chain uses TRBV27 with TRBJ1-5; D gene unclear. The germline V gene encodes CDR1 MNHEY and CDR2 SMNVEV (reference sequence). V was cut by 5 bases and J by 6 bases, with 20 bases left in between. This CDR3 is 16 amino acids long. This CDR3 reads CASSRQPSTRGQPQHF. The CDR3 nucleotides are TGTGCCAGCAGTCGACAACCTAGCACGCGGGGTCAGCCCCAGCATTTT.

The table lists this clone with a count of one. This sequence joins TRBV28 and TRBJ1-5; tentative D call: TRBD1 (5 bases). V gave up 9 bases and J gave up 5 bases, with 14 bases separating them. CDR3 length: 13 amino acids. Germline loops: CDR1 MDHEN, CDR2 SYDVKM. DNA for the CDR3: TGTGCCAGTTTCGAAGGGGCGTATCAGCCCCAGCATTTT. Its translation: CASFEGAYQPQHF.